The 2 T cell receptor beta chains listed next were all sequenced from one sample in a study of T cells in Graves' hyperthyroidism and ophthalmopathy. The investigators amplified TCR beta CDR3 regions from RNA transcripts. HTBI primers were used for first-round RT-PCR of the TCR CDR3. One entry per CDR3 protein, called by TCRdb with MiXCR from the multiplex PCR reads. The data show hundreds of thousands of distinct CDR3 sequences, 11% to 15% seen once. The sequencing sample was made of blood. These receptors came from a man aged 45-65 years with Graves' ophthalmopathy.

This clonotype was seen once. J is TRBJ2-1 and V is TRBV29-1; unclear D gene. Germline V gene sequence: CDR1 SQVTM, CDR2 ANQGSEA. The CDR3 length is 18 residues. Trimming took 7 bases from V and 1 from J, leaving 26 bases between them. As DNA, the CDR3 is TGCAGCGCCGAAGGGCAGGAAAAGAGAGACGGATCCTACAATGAGCAGTTCTTC. Amino acids: CSAEGQEKRDGSYNEQFF.

The chain recombines TRBV4-1 with TRBJ2-3; 15 bases align to TRBD2. V shed 5 bases and J 0 bases; nucleotides not matched to a gene: 6. The germline V gene has CDR1 MGHRA and CDR2 YSYEKL. The CDR3 spans 18 residues. This CDR3 is CASSSRTSGGASTDTQYF. The CDR3 DNA reads as TGCGCCAGCAGCTCCCGGACTAGCGGGGGGGCTAGCACAGATACGCAGTATTTT.